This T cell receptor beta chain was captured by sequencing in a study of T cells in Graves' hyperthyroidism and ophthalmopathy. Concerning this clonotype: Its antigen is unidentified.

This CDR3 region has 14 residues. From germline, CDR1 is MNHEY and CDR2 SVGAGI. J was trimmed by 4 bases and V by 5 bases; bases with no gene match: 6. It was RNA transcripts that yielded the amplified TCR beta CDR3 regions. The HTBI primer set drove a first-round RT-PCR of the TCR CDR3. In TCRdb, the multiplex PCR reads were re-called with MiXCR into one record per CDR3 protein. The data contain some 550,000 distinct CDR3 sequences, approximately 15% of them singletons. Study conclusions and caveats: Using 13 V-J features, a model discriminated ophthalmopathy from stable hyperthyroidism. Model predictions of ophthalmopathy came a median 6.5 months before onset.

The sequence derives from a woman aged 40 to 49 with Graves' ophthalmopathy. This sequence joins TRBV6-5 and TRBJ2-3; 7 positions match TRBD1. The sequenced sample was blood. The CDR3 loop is CASSHRQGADTQYF. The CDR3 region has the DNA TGTGCCAGCAGTCACCGTCAGGGGGCAGATACGCAGTATTTT.